A selection of T cell receptor beta chains follows, all from one sample in a study of T cells in localized non-small cell lung cancer. Here immunoSEQ multiplex PCR was the method, and the copy in TCRdb shows in-frame clones only, minus some. This table holds approximately 11,000 clones, 85% to 95% found once. Sequencing was performed on peripheral blood, taken before any cancer treatment. The source is a male donor at least 60 years old with stage III lung adenocarcinoma. The CDR3 runs from the conserved cysteine through the conserved F or W. A D gene is named only where the DNA matches it firmly. The size of a clone is reported for some rows only, either as once, few or many, or as a class for expanded clones.

abundance	d_gene	v_gene	j_gene	CDR3nt	CDR3aa
.	TRBD2	TRBV7-9	TRBJ2-1	TGTGCCAGCAGCTTAGACTCTAGCGGGTTCGCGTACAATGAGCAGTTCTTC	CASSLDSSGFAYNEQFF
.	.	TRBV4-1	TRBJ2-3	TGCGCCAGCAGCCAAGAAGGCTTTGGCGGGACACCATTGGATACGCAGTATTTT	CASSQEGFGGTPLDTQYF
.	TRBD2	TRBV18	TRBJ2-5	TGTGCCAGCTCACCGACTCCGGGACTAGCGGGAGAGGGGCTCGGGGAGACCCAGTACTTC	CASSPTPGLAGEGLGETQYF
.	.	TRBV27	TRBJ2-7	TGTGCCAGCAGTATCGGGACTGACGAACGATACGAGCAGTACTTC	CASSIGTDERYEQYF
.	.	TRBV19	TRBJ1-2	TGTGCCAGTAGTACGAAGGGGGAATCGGGCGGCTACACCTTC	CASSTKGESGGYTF
.	.	TRBV11-2	TRBJ2-7	TGTGCCAGCAGCTTAGCACGGGTCTACGAGCAGTACTTC	CASSLARVYEQYF
.	TRBD2	TRBV13	TRBJ2-3	TGTGCCAGCAGCATAACTCCGGGACTAGCGGAAATCACAGATACGCAGTATTTT	CASSITPGLAEITDTQYF
.	TRBD2	TRBV27	TRBJ2-1	TGTGCCAGCAGTTCCGGACTAGCGGGAGCCAACTTCAACAATGAGCAGTTCTTC	CASSSGLAGANFNNEQFF
.	.	TRBV19	TRBJ2-7	TGTGCCAGTAGTGCCCAGGCTGGGGGGTCCGAGCAGTACTTC	CASSAQAGGSEQYF
.	TRBD2	TRBV9	TRBJ2-1	TGTGCCAGCAGCCCTCGGGGTAGCGGGAGCGGGTCCTACAATGAGCAGTTCTTC	CASSPRGSGSGSYNEQFF
.	.	TRBV5-6	TRBJ2-1	TGTGCCAGCAGCTTATTCGGCAGGGGGGCGCTTTCCTACAATGAGCAGTTCTTC	CASSLFGRGALSYNEQFF
.	TRBD2	TRBV15	TRBJ2-7	TGTGCCACCAGCAGCCTCGGTAGGGCTAGCGGGAGTGGAATAAGCTCCTACGAGCAGTACTTC	CATSSLGRASGSGISSYEQYF
.	TRBD2	TRBV18	TRBJ2-1	TGTGCCAGCTCACGGTCGGGACTAGCGGGAGGGTACAATGAGCAGTTCTTC	CASSRSGLAGGYNEQFF
.	.	TRBV5-1	TRBJ2-1	TGCGCCAGCAGCACGGGACCGTATGAGCAGTTCTTC	CASSTGPYEQFF
.	.	TRBV28	TRBJ2-7	TGTGCCACGGACAGTCCGACCTACGAGCAGTACTTC	CATDSPTYEQYF
.	TRBD1	TRBV18	TRBJ1-5	TGTGCCAGCTCTACAGGGGGGAACCAGGATCCCCAGCATTTT	CASSTGGNQDPQHF
.	TRBD1	TRBV10-3	TRBJ2-7	TGTGCCATCAGCCCGGACAGGGGAGGATACGAGCAGTACTTC	CAISPDRGGYEQYF
.	.	TRBV7-9	TRBJ1-6	TGTGCCAGCAGCCTCGATAATTCACCCCTCCACTTT	CASSLDNSPLHF
.	TRBD2	TRBV7-9	TRBJ2-7	TGTGCCAGCAGCTTCACCGGGACTAGTGAGCAGTACTTC	CASSFTGTSEQYF
once	TRBD2	TRBV5-4	TRBJ2-3	TGTGCCAGCAGGGCCGGGACTAGCGGGAGGCCTAGCACAGATACGCAGTATTTT	CASRAGTSGRPSTDTQYF
.	.	TRBV5-1	TRBJ2-1	TGCGCCAGCAGCCCGGTGGTCTCCCTAGCCCAGAATGAGCAGTTCTTC	CASSPVVSLAQNEQFF
.	TRBD1	TRBV5-1	TRBJ2-7	TGCGCCAGCAACACCGGGACAGAACCTGAAAAGCAGTACTTC	CASNTGTEPEKQYF
few	.	TRBV7-3	TRBJ2-6	TGTGCCAGCAGCTTGTCTCCGGGGACTGGGGCCAACGTCCTGACTTTC	CASSLSPGTGANVLTF
once	.	TRBV2	TRBJ2-6	TGTGCCAGCAGACCTTGGGGGGTTAGCTCTGGGGCCAACGTCCTGACTTTC	CASRPWGVSSGANVLTF
.	.	TRBV7-2	TRBJ2-5	TGTGCCAGCAGCTTACAAGGCAAAGAGACCCAGTACTTC	CASSLQGKETQYF
.	.	TRBV5-5	TRBJ2-7	TGTGCCAGCAGCTACACCGGGACTCCCTCCTACGAGCAGTACTTC	CASSYTGTPSYEQYF
few	TRBD2	TRBV30	TRBJ2-4	TGTGCCTGGAGTGTATCGGGGGGTAAAAACATTCAGTACTTC	CAWSVSGGKNIQYF
.	TRBD1	TRBV9	TRBJ1-4	TGTGCCAGCAGCGGGCTAACAGGGGTGGGGGAAAAACTGTTTTTT	CASSGLTGVGEKLFF
.	.	TRBV7-9	TRBJ2-7	TGTGCCAGCAGCTTAGCGGTAGCCTCCTACGAGCAGTACTTC	CASSLAVASYEQYF
.	TRBD2	TRBV9	TRBJ2-5	TGTGCCAGCAGCCCCCCGGGACTAAGAGAGACCCAGTACTTC	CASSPPGLRETQYF
.	TRBD1	TRBV28	TRBJ2-7	TGTGCCAGCTACCGGACAGGGCCTCTCACTGGGTCCTACGAGCAGTACTTC	CASYRTGPLTGSYEQYF
.	.	TRBV7-8	TRBJ2-5	TGTGCCAGCAGCTTGAGACGGAGGGGGGAGACCCAGTACTTC	CASSLRRRGETQYF
.	.	TRBV18	TRBJ2-2	TGTGCCAGCTCAGCGGAGGGACAGCCTCTGCCCGGGGAGCTGTTTTTT	CASSAEGQPLPGELFF
.	.	TRBV19	TRBJ2-2	TGTGCCAGTAGTAACCCGAACACCGGGGAGCTGTTTTTT	CASSNPNTGELFF
.	.	TRBV6-1	TRBJ1-4	TGTGCCAGCAGTGAGGGGGGCGCCTATGAAAAACTGTTTTTT	CASSEGGAYEKLFF
.	.	TRBV28	TRBJ1-2	TGTGCCAGCAGTTTATACGGGTCAGGCTATGGCTACACCTTC	CASSLYGSGYGYTF
.	TRBD2	TRBV5-6	TRBJ2-5	TGTGCCAGCAGCGACGGACTAGTTTTCCAAGAGACCCAGTACTTC	CASSDGLVFQETQYF